This TCR beta chain was captured by sequencing in a study of control samples from healthy donors and cancer patients. V was clipped by 5 bases and J by 1 base, with 14 bases between them. The germline CDR1 and CDR2 sequences are SGHNT and YENEEA. CDR3 length: 15 residues. Using immunoSEQ multiplex PCR, the repertoire was profiled, and TCRdb retains in-frame clones only, with some absent. The table has 63,000 or so clones, about 80% seen once; the top ten hold roughly 28%. Input material: blood. The chain employs TRBV11-3 and TRBJ1-1; D uncertain. The receptor was derived from a man between 45 and 60 years old in good health. DNA for the CDR3: TGTGCCAGCAGCCCGGACGGACGCCCGAACACTGAAGCTTTCTTT. This encodes CASSPDGRPNTEAFF.